This TCR beta chain came from a study of T-cell memory formation after mild COVID-19 (dated by TCRdb to the early 2020s). The study in broad terms: TCR sequence clusters from the two donors were found to be largely donor specific. The cohort was made up of two young adult volunteers, one female and one male, who were previously healthy. In a couple of donors, T-cell clones that expanded and contracted after mild COVID-19 were tracked by sequencing TCRalpha and TCRbeta repertoires over time.

Concerning this clonotype: Which antigen it targets is not known. No quality values exist for individual bases; no much larger clone is one base distant.

Ficoll-Paque density gradient centrifugation was used to isolate PBMCs. V is clipped by 5 bases and J by 4 bases, and the sequence between their germline boundaries is 15 bases long. CDR1 is given as MNHEY and CDR2 as SVGAGI, both from the germline V gene. The CDR3 spans 15 residues, from the cysteine through the phenylalanine. Here the CDR3 DNA is all that survives: 45 bases in frame from base 1. Beyond this particular receptor, the publication reports: The study included only a couple of mild cases, and larger cohorts that include severe cases with pre-infection samples were judged to be necessary. The second-wave clones that peaked on day 37 were not confirmed to be SARS-CoV-2 specific. Clones that contracted from day 15 to 85 showed balanced CD4/CD8 phenotypes, whereas a second wave of clones that expanded from day 15 to 37 leaned towards CD4+. Contracting CD4+ clones turned up mainly in the CM and EM memory subsets, whereas EMRA was where CD8+ clones were enriched. Some responding clones were detected in pre-infection memory, suggesting pre-existing cross-reactive memory T cells joined the SARS-CoV-2 response.

TCRdb names Illumina NovaSeq 6000 as the instrument used. TCRalpha and TCRbeta cDNA libraries were built by 5'RACE with constant-segment primers, adding sample barcodes and unique molecular identifiers. RNA was extracted from every sample with Trizol reagent. Library amplification was performed in two PCR steps, and a second sample barcode and Illumina TruSeq adapters were introduced in the second step. Sequencing of the libraries was done on an Illumina NovaSeq, producing 2 x 150 bp paired-end reads. The source study handled its data this way. The reads were demultiplexed and collapsed into UMI-guided consensus sequences using migec v1.2.7. Using mixcr v2.1.11, the UMI consensuses were aligned to TRA and TRB V and J templates and assembled into clonotypes. A clonotype was counted as expanded or contracted only when both edgeR and NoisET called the clonotype significant, with the noise models trained on biological replicates. For edgeR calls, the cutoffs were a false discovery rate-adjusted p below 0.01 and a log2 fold-change threshold of 1. As an exploratory analysis of dynamics, max-normalized trajectories of the 1000 most abundant clonotypes were examined with PCA combined with hierarchical clustering. Separately sequenced CD4+ and CD8+ repertoires were used to assign a CD4 or CD8 phenotype to each responding clone. TCRdb itself trimmed the public reads at Q25 with fastp, ran MiXCR and retained productive beta chains. Each entry merges the rows of one CDR3 protein and shows their most common DNA and genes. These V and J calls derive from TCRdb rather than the authors' analysis. A total of roughly 610,000 distinct CDR3 sequences appear in this sample, 15% to 20% of them only once. The ten largest make up roughly 7.8% of the sample.

The clonotype comes from an adult woman who had mild COVID-19 (a few samples of this study predate the infection). The sample titles of this study are shuffled in the database, so cell type and time point are left out; the donor was told from shared clones. The chain links TRBV6-5 with TRBJ1-5, with a weak D call of TRBD1 (5 bases match). Sequencing was performed on PBMCs or a T cell subset sorted from them (not recorded which). The nucleotide sequence reads as follows: TGTGCCAGCAGTGAGAGGGACGGAGAAAATCAGCCCCAGCATTTT. Translated, this is CASSERDGENQPQHF.